This T cell receptor (beta chain) was recovered during a study of blood T cell repertoires in COVID-19. Across the study: Sites in the United States, Italy and Spain provided acute and convalescent COVID-19 samples. The analysed material was cDNA or gDNA that came from T cells, B-cell-depleted T cells, or PBMCs.

CDR3 length: 12 amino acids. CDR1 is SGDLS, CDR2 YYNGEE, per germline. Trimming at V came to 4 bases and at J to 6 bases, leaving 3 bases not matched to a gene. Per the study methods: Amplification from reference gene primers served as the basis for estimated nucleated cell counts. Clones were read by immunoSEQ multiplex PCR, and TCRdb kept only the in-frame ones, dropping some. V and J calls and clone size are as listed in that table; D and trimming were resolved from the DNA. Here the sample spans approximately 150,000 clones, about 85% being singletons. Sequenced sample: peripheral blood. The sequence derives from a man in his forties or fifties with acute or convalescent COVID-19. The chain carries TRBV9 and TRBJ2-7; TRBD1 agrees at 8 bases. CDR3 protein: CASSLDRGEQYF. Written as DNA, the CDR3 is TGTGCCAGCAGCCTTGACAGGGGCGAGCAGTACTTC.